This entry is about one TCR beta chain. Its antigen is not known. PCR was performed using 60 Vbeta and 13 Jbeta primers. The data were produced by immunoSEQ multiplex PCR, yet TCRdb's version contains in-frame clones alone and is incomplete. The sample shows some 160,000 clones, almost 85% of them seen only once. The sample comes from a study of cytomegalovirus exposure and HLA in healthy donors. Study results and limitations: The listing of roughly 160 TCR beta chains classed them as cytomegalovirus-associated. TCR beta chain V- and J-gene trimming was linked, in a later analysis, to a missense variant in DCLRE1C.

This CDR3 is 15 amino acids long. Germline lookup yields CDR1 MDHEN and CDR2 SYDVKM. The V segment lost 8 bases and the J segment 5 bases; nucleotides outside the gene matches: 14. Sequencing was carried out using PBMCs. This clonotype originated in a woman aged 45 to 65 in good health and CMV-seronegative. J is TRBJ1-1 and V is TRBV28; 7 bases fit TRBD1. The CDR3 loop is CASGRQGGWQTEAFF. In DNA form, the CDR3 reads TGTGCCAGCGGGAGACAGGGCGGTTGGCAAACTGAAGCTTTCTTT.